The 28 T cell receptor beta chains below all came from one sample that was sequenced in a study of regulatory T cells in long-lasting Graves disease. Investigators prepared the TCR beta libraries by applying iRepertoire HTBI primers and Arm-PCR of CDR3 regions. TCRdb re-called the multiplex PCR reads with MiXCR, one entry per CDR3 protein. Of about 420,000 distinct CDR3 sequences listed, 16% are singletons. Time point defined: newly diagnosed GD, antithyroid drugs for less than 3 months. The TCR library used RNA extracted from PBMCs. The data were also submitted as part of a second study, on T cells in Graves' hyperthyroidism and ophthalmopathy.

Material: peripheral blood mononuclear cells (PBMCs), obtained at new diagnosis, from a patient treated with antithyroid drugs. These receptors came from a woman under 30 with Graves disease.

Ten or more counts support this clonotype. The chain recombines TRBV12-3 or TRBV12-4 with TRBJ1-1; no clear D. The CDR3 length is 12 residues. Trimming cost V 2 bases and J 1 base, with 2 bases left between them. The CDR3 reads CASSLWNTEAFF. DNA of the CDR3: TGTGCCAGCAGTTTATGGAACACTGAAGCTTTCTTT.

On this clonotype itself: This may be a read error, as it is one base from a much larger clone. The V gene is TRBV11-2, the J gene TRBJ2-1; D is unclear. This CDR3 has 14 amino acids. Germline V gives CDR1 SGHAT, CDR2 FQNNGV. Trimming removed 1 base at V and 1 base at J, with 5 bases between. The CDR3 coding sequence is TGTGCCAGCAGCTTAGTCAGGTCCTACAATGAGCAGTTCTTC. Protein sequence: CASSLVRSYNEQFF.

This chain links TRBV9 with TRBJ2-2; D is uncertain. The germline V gene has CDR1 SGDLS and CDR2 YYNGEE. The CDR3 covers 15 residues. Trimming removed 0 bases at V and 7 bases at J, with 13 bases between. This chain's CDR3 is CASSVGRIDDGELFF. For the CDR3, the DNA is TGTGCCAGCAGCGTAGGTAGGATTGACGACGGGGAGCTGTTTTTT.

The chain has TRBV2 and TRBJ2-1; TRBD2 matches 12 bases. Trimming cost V 10 bases and J 9 bases; bases outside gene matches: 7. Germline CDR1 and CDR2: SNHLY and FYNNEI. This CDR3 comprises 13 residues. The CDR3 loop is CATRLAGVGEQFF. As DNA, the CDR3 is TGTGCCACCCGACTAGCGGGAGTGGGTGAGCAGTTCTTC.

This clonotype was detected many times. This rearrangement joins TRBV28 to TRBJ2-3, with no clear D. Trimming took off 7 bases at V and 3 bases at J, with 5 bases between the two ends. This CDR3 is 11 amino acids long. Germline assignment: CDR1 MDHEN and CDR2 SYDVKM. CDR3: CASTLTDTQYF. The CDR3 region has the DNA TGTGCCAGCACCTTGACAGATACGCAGTATTTT.

This chain uses TRBV24-1 with TRBJ2-1; possible D gene TRBD2, 6 bases. Germline loops: CDR1 KGHDR, CDR2 SFDVKD. V lost 2 bases to trimming and J lost 2 bases, with 12 bases between them. The CDR3 loop spans 16 amino acids. CDR3 protein: CATSDSLAMTYNEQFF. The CDR3 DNA sequence: TGTGCCACCAGTGATTCCCTAGCGATGACCTACAATGAGCAGTTCTTC.

This clonotype was seen repeatedly, ten times or more. This chain links TRBV20-1 with TRBJ2-1; 9 positions match TRBD2. This CDR3 region has 16 residues. Germline trimming cut 3 bases from V and 2 bases from J; bases unmatched to any gene: 8. Germline assignment: CDR1 DFQATT and CDR2 SNEGSKA (reference sequence). The CDR3 here is CSASYPGLATYNEQFF. In DNA form, the CDR3 reads TGCAGTGCTAGTTACCCGGGACTAGCTACCTACAATGAGCAGTTCTTC.

This clonotype has a handful of counts. This chain links TRBV5-5 with TRBJ2-7; D is unresolved. CDR3 length equals 12 residues. Trimming took 2 bases from V and 7 from J, leaving 10 bases between them. CDR1 is SGHKS, CDR2 YYEKEE, per germline (reference sequence). The CDR3 sequence: CASSFGRQEQYF. In DNA form, the CDR3 reads TGTGCCAGCAGCTTTGGCCGGCAAGAGCAGTACTTC. The complete variable domain, with remaining parts taken from reference TRBV5-5 and TRBJ2-7, reads DAGVTQSPTHLIKTRGQQVTLRCSPISGHKSVSWYQQVLGQGPQFIFQYYEKEERGRGNFPDRFSARQFPNYSSELNVNALLLGDSALYLCASSFGRQEQYFGPGTRLTVT.

This clonotype was seen repeatedly, ten times or more. The chain uses TRBV2 and TRBJ1-5; D remains unclear. The CDR3 runs 14 residues. Germline loops: CDR1 SNHLY, CDR2 FYNNEI. V dropped 2 bases and J dropped 0 bases, with 5 bases sitting between them. The CDR3 loop reads CASSENLSNQPQHF. The CDR3 nucleotides are TGTGCCAGCAGTGAAAACCTTAGCAATCAGCCCCAGCATTTT.

This clonotype was seen more than once but under ten times. The chain carries TRBV12-3 or TRBV12-4 and TRBJ1-5; 9 bases fit TRBD1. The V segment lost 7 bases and the J segment 1 base; nucleotides outside the gene matches: 8. The CDR3 length is 16 residues. This CDR3 reads CASNTGGGHSNQPQHF. The CDR3 bases are TGTGCCAGCAACACAGGGGGCGGTCACAGCAATCAGCCCCAGCATTTT.

This chain uses TRBV6-5 with TRBJ2-5, with D perhaps TRBD1 (5 bases). There are 15 residues in the CDR3. CDR1 is MNHEY, CDR2 SVGAGI, per germline. Trimming took off 2 bases at V and 5 bases at J, with 15 bases between the two ends. The CDR3 DNA sequence: TGTGCCAGCAGTTACACCCTTGGGGCTGCCGAGACCCAGTACTTC. Translated: CASSYTLGAAETQYF.

This clonotype showed up just a few times. The rearrangement links TRBV11-3 to TRBJ2-1; TRBD2 aligns across 10 bases. The CDR3 is made up of 15 amino acids. Trimming took 5 bases from V and 4 from J; bases not matched to a gene: 5. Germline lookup yields CDR1 SGHNT and CDR2 YENEEA. As DNA, the CDR3 is TGTGCCAGCAGCACGGAACTAGCGGGGTACAATGAGCAGTTCTTC. This sequence encodes CASSTELAGYNEQFF.

This clonotype showed up just a few times. The genes are TRBV10-3 and TRBJ2-5, with 7 bases fitting TRBD1. The tail of the sequence fits TRBJ2-1 better, so the J call may be wrong. The CDR3 is 15 amino acids. CDR1 is ENHRY, CDR2 SYGVKD, per germline. The CDR3 protein is CAISEYSPGDSEQFF. As DNA, the CDR3 is TGTGCCATCAGTGAGTATTCCCCAGGGGACAGTGAGCAGTTCTTC.

This clonotype was seen a few times. This rearrangement joins TRBV19 to TRBJ2-1, with D perhaps being TRBD1 or TRBD2 (5 bases each). Trimming shortened V by 7 bases and J by 5 bases, and 15 bases separated the two germline ends. Germline V gene data show CDR1 as LNHDA and CDR2 as SQIVND (reference sequence). The CDR3 runs 14 residues. This CDR3 reads CASTSWDGHNEQFF. The CDR3 DNA sequence: TGTGCCAGTACTAGCTGGGACGGGCACAATGAGCAGTTCTTC.

There are many counts of this clonotype. This rearrangement joins TRBV6-1 to TRBJ2-5; D is perhaps TRBD1 (5 bases). V lost 6 bases, J lost 3 bases, and 11 bases lay in between. Germline V gene sequence: CDR1 MNHNS, CDR2 SASEGT. This CDR3 has 13 residues. The CDR3 nucleotides are TGTGCCAGCAGGCGTCAGGGAAAAGAGACCCAGTACTTC. Translation gives CASRRQGKETQYF.

There are many counts of this clonotype. The chain carries TRBV28 and TRBJ2-5, with 11 bases matching TRBD2. V was pared by 4 bases and J by 5 bases, with 15 bases of the junction left unmatched. The CDR3 is made up of 18 amino acids. Germline values: CDR1 MDHEN, CDR2 SYDVKM. CDR3 nucleotides: TGTGCCAGCAGTTCAGGGCCCAGCCGACTAGCGGGAACTGAGACCCAGTACTTC. Translated, it gives CASSSGPSRLAGTETQYF.

This clonotype was seen repeatedly, ten times or more. The J gene is TRBJ2-1, the V gene TRBV5-4; 7 nucleotides align to TRBD2. The germline CDR1 and CDR2 sequences are SGHNT and YYREEE (reference sequence). The J segment lost 5 bases and the V segment lost 0 bases, leaving 5 bases of the junction unmatched. The CDR3 runs to 15 residues. The CDR3 DNA reads TGTGCCAGCAGCTTGGCGGGGGGACTAAACAATGAGCAGTTCTTC. It yields the protein CASSLAGGLNNEQFF.

This clonotype was detected many times. The rearrangement joins TRBV11-3 to TRBJ2-1, with D possibly TRBD1 on 6 matching bases. The V and J ends lost 5 bases and 2 bases respectively, with 16 bases between them. This CDR3 has 16 residues. Germline CDR1 and CDR2: SGHNT and YENEEA. CDR3 residues: CASSLKQGKPYNEQFF. CDR3 nucleotides: TGTGCCAGCAGCCTAAAACAGGGCAAGCCCTACAATGAGCAGTTCTTC.

The chain recombines TRBV9 with TRBJ2-3, with D maybe TRBD1 (6 bases). V was cut by 0 bases and J by 4 bases, with 12 bases left in between. The CDR3 covers 15 residues. Germline-derived CDR1 and CDR2 are SGDLS and YYNGEE. CDR3 coding DNA: TGTGCCAGCAGCGTAGCTACGCAGGGGCCAGATACGCAGTATTTT. Translated, it gives CASSVATQGPDTQYF. The whole variable domain, filled in from reference TRBV9 and TRBJ2-3, reads DSGVTQTPKHLITATGQRVTLRCSPRSGDLSVYWYQQSLDQGLQFLIQYYNGEERAKGNILERFSAQQFPDLHSELNLSSLELGDSALYFCASSVATQGPDTQYFGPGTRLTVL.

Ten or more counts support this clonotype. V and J are TRBV24-1 and TRBJ1-5; D call uncertain. In germline, CDR1 is KGHDR, CDR2 SFDVKD. This CDR3 spans 14 amino acids. The germline V and J ends were trimmed by 5 bases and 5 bases, with 12 bases remaining between them. The CDR3 sequence is CATSATPSHQPQHF. The DNA for the CDR3 is TGTGCCACCAGTGCCACTCCGTCGCATCAGCCCCAGCATTTT.

This clonotype was observed many times. The V call is TRBV7-9, the J call TRBJ2-7; TRBD1 matches 8 bases. Trimming removed 5 bases from V and 3 bases from J; junction bases left unmatched: 3. CDR1 and CDR2 from the germline V gene are SEHNR and FQNEAQ (reference sequence). The CDR3 has 13 residues. As DNA, the CDR3 is TGTGCCAGCAGCGTTGGACAGGGCTACGAGCAGTACTTC. Translating it yields CASSVGQGYEQYF. Combining the CDR3 with reference TRBV7-9 and TRBJ2-7 gives the whole variable domain DTGVSQNPRHKITKRGQNVTFRCDPISEHNRLYWYRQTLGQGPEFLTYFQNEAQLEKSRLLSDRFSAERPKGSFSTLEIQRTEQGDSAMYLCASSVGQGYEQYFGPGTRLTVT.

This clonotype was detected a few times. The chain combines TRBV7-2 with TRBJ2-7, with D unresolved. Germline CDR1 is SGHTA and CDR2 is FQGNSA. Trimming removed 3 bases from V and 2 bases from J, with 5 bases in between. The CDR3 loop spans 12 amino acids. The CDR3, as DNA: TGTGCCAGCAGCTTTTTACCCTACGAGCAGTACTTC. Its translation: CASSFLPYEQYF.

This clonotype was observed at least ten times. V and J are TRBV27 and TRBJ2-3, with a tentative D call TRBD2 (5 bases). V was shortened by 2 bases and J by 2 bases, with 14 bases between the two germline ends. Germline CDR1 MNHEY, CDR2 SMNVEV (reference sequence). CDR3 length equals 16 residues. The CDR3 sequence is CASSLRRLAVTDTQYF. DNA of the CDR3: TGTGCCAGCAGTTTAAGGCGGCTAGCTGTCACAGATACGCAGTATTTT.

This clonotype was counted at least ten times. The chain links TRBV28 to TRBJ2-3; D is unclear. Trimming pared 7 bases from V and 3 bases from J, leaving 8 bases between. The CDR3 covers 12 residues. The V gene's germline CDR1 is MDHEN and CDR2 SYDVKM. The CDR3 is CASTEFTDTQYF. CDR3 DNA: TGTGCCAGCACCGAATTTACAGATACGCAGTATTTT.

This clonotype was seen a handful of times. The V and J genes are TRBV18 and TRBJ2-5; 10 bases align to TRBD2. The CDR3 runs 18 residues. After removal of 2 bases from V and 1 base from J, the junction contained 10 bases not matched to a gene. CDR1 and CDR2 (germline): KGHSH, LQKENI. CDR3 bases: TGTGCCAGCTCACCAAGGCTAGCGGGAGAAATTTTCCAAGAGACCCAGTACTTC. Protein sequence: CASSPRLAGEIFQETQYF.

The chain is built from TRBV4-1 and TRBJ1-5; D unclear. CDR3 size: 16 residues. Germline CDR1 reads MGHRA; CDR2 reads YSYEKL. V lost 2 bases to trimming and J lost 3 bases, with 14 bases between them. The CDR3 DNA follows: TGCGCCAGCAGCCAAACCCGGGCCGAAACCAATCAGCCCCAGCATTTT. It yields the protein CASSQTRAETNQPQHF.

At least ten counts were recorded for this clonotype. The CDR3 nucleotides read TGTGCCAGCAGCGACAGGGCGAGCTCCTACAATGAGCAGTTCTTC. Translating it yields CASSDRASSYNEQFF. The chain is built from TRBV6-2 or TRBV6-3 and TRBJ2-1, with TRBD1 matching 7 bases. This CDR3 has 15 amino acids. Germline assignment: CDR1 MNHEY and CDR2 SVGEGT. Germline trimming cut 6 bases from V and 0 bases from J; bases unmatched to any gene: 5.

Regarding this clonotype: This clone may be a read error of a much larger clone one base away. This chain joins TRBV7-7 and TRBJ2-3; weak D call: TRBD1 (5 bases). The better agreement between TRBJ1-5 and the DNA end casts doubt on the J call. This CDR3 is built from 16 residues. CDR1 is SSHAT, CDR2 FNYEAQ, per germline (reference sequence). CDR3 in amino acids: CASSLNPGLGKDTQHF. CDR3 coding DNA: TGTGCTAGCAGCCTAAATCCGGGACTAGGGAAAGATACGCAGCATTTT.